Listed below are T cell receptor beta chains from one sample, sequenced in a study of shared clonotypes between healthy human individuals. TCRdb's copy holds only in-frame clones and misses some; the assay was immunoSEQ multiplex PCR. The data hold about 600,000 clones, with 97% observed a single time. The sample was naive CD4+ T cells sorted from blood. Receptors originate from a woman in her 30s in good health. The CDR3 runs from the conserved cysteine through the conserved F or W. Each record gives: clone size, J gene, V gene, D gene, CDR3 DNA, CDR3 protein. D genes are given only for firm matches. Where a row states a size, it is once, few, many or the class of an expanded clone; other rows omit it.

- TRBJ2-5 TRBV4-1 - TGCGCCAGCAGCCAACCCCAGACGAGGGGGAGAGAGACCCAGTACTTC CASSQPQTRGRETQYF
- TRBJ1-2 TRBV28 TRBD1 TGTGCCAGCAGTTTAGAGCGCACACAGGGGGCGCTACGCGGCTACACCTTC CASSLERTQGALRGYTF
- TRBJ2-7 TRBV20-1 TRBD1 TGCAGTGCTGGACAGGGCTACGAGCAGTACTTC CSAGQGYEQYF
- TRBJ2-1 TRBV11-2 TRBD2 TGTGCCAGCAGCACCCGGGAGGGGGGGAGGAATGAGCAGTTCTTC CASSTREGGRNEQFF
- TRBJ1-2 TRBV5-1 - TGCGCCAGCAGCTTGATGGGCGTGGATGGCTACACCTTC CASSLMGVDGYTF
- TRBJ2-2 TRBV4-2 - TGTGCCAGCAGCTACACCAGTGGACAGATTAACACCGGGGAGCTGTTTTTT CASSYTSGQINTGELFF
once TRBJ1-3 TRBV28 - TGTGCCAGCAGTTCCCAGGGCTCCTCTGGAAACACCATATATTTT CASSSQGSSGNTIYF
- TRBJ1-2 TRBV28 TRBD1 TGTGCCAGCAGTTTTAATAGGGGGCTTAGTGGCTACACCTTC CASSFNRGLSGYTF
once TRBJ1-2 TRBV21-1 - TGTGCCAGCAGCCGCGACAGGACTAGAGGCTATGGCTACACCTTC CASSRDRTRGYGYTF
- TRBJ2-7 TRBV19 TRBD1 TGTGCCAGTAGTTCAGACAGGGGCTACGAGCAGTACTTC CASSSDRGYEQYF
- TRBJ1-1 TRBV7-2 - TGTGCCAGCAGCTTAGAGCCGGGCACTGAAGCTTTCTTT CASSLEPGTEAFF
- TRBJ2-7 TRBV7-9 TRBD2 TGTGCCAGCAGCTTGGCCCGGGGGGGAGTCTACGAGCAGTACTTC CASSLARGGVYEQYF
- TRBJ2-4 TRBV4-2 TRBD2 TGTGCCAGCAGCCAAGTGGGAGGGGAGAGCAAAAACATTCAGTACTTC CASSQVGGESKNIQYF
- TRBJ2-7 TRBV6-5 TRBD1 TGTGCCAGCAGTCTCCGGACAGGGTACCACGAGCAGTACTTC CASSLRTGYHEQYF
- TRBJ2-2 TRBV5-6 - TGTGCCAGCAGCCGAGAGCCAGACAGTGGGAAAGTCGGGGAGCTGTTTTTT CASSREPDSGKVGELFF
- TRBJ1-1 TRBV25-1 - TGTGCCAGCGGGGGGGGAGTTATGAACACTGAAGCTTTCTTT CASGGGVMNTEAFF
- TRBJ1-5 TRBV28 - TGTGCCAGCAGTTTATTGGACAGATACAATCAGCCCCAGCATTTT CASSLLDRYNQPQHF
- TRBJ1-1 TRBV19 - TGTGCCAGCAAGGGGACCATGAACACTGAAGCTTTCTTT CASKGTMNTEAFF
- TRBJ2-5 TRBV5-6 TRBD2 TGTGCCAGCAGCCCCCGGGGTTATAGCGGGAGGCTCCCGGAGACCCAGTACTTC CASSPRGYSGRLPETQYF
- TRBJ2-2 TRBV2 TRBD2 TGTGCCAGCAGTGACCTACTAGCGGGAATGTCCGGGGAGCTGTTTTTT CASSDLLAGMSGELFF
- TRBJ1-4 TRBV28 - TGTGCCAGCAGTTTAAGCCAGGAGACTGAAAAACTGTTTTTT CASSLSQETEKLFF
- TRBJ2-7 TRBV19 TRBD2 TGTGCCAGTAGAAGCGGGAGGGCCTCCTACGAGCAGTACTTC CASRSGRASYEQYF
- TRBJ2-7 TRBV19 TRBD1 TGTGCCAGTAGTTCGAATCCCGTTACAGGGGGCGCGAACGAGCAGTACTTC CASSSNPVTGGANEQYF
- TRBJ2-7 TRBV10-1 TRBD1 TGCGCCAGCAGCAAACAGGGGGCCTACGAGCAGTACTTC CASSKQGAYEQYF
- TRBJ2-2 TRBV28 TRBD2 TGTGCCAGCGGAGTAGCGGGGTTGAACACCGGGGAGCTGTTTTTT CASGVAGLNTGELFF
- TRBJ2-1 TRBV4-1 - TGCGCCAGCAGCCAATTTCCGGGAGTGTCCTACAATGAGCAGTTCTTC CASSQFPGVSYNEQFF
- TRBJ2-3 TRBV4-2 - TGTGCCAGCAGCCCCCTCCGGGAGCTGGGGCCAGATACGCAGTATTTT CASSPLRELGPDTQYF
- TRBJ2-1 TRBV7-6 TRBD2 TGTGCCAGCAGCCCCGCCCGGGGACTAGCGTATTACAATGAGCAGTTCTTC CASSPARGLAYYNEQFF
- TRBJ2-2 TRBV4-1 - TGCGCCAGCAGCCAACTGGGACGGGGACGTACCGGGGAGCTGTTTTTT CASSQLGRGRTGELFF
- TRBJ2-3 TRBV5-1 - TGCGCCAGCAGTGAGGGCTCCACAGATACGCAGTATTTT CASSEGSTDTQYF
- TRBJ1-4 TRBV2 TRBD1 TGTGCCAGCAGAGCCGGGGACAGTACTAATGAAAAACTGTTTTTT CASRAGDSTNEKLFF
- TRBJ1-2 TRBV27 TRBD1 TGTGCCAGCAGCCGACAGGGTGGCGGCTACACCTTC CASSRQGGGYTF
- TRBJ2-7 TRBV5-1 - TGCGCCAGCAGTTCTATCCGGGACTCGTATGGCCCCTACGAGCAGTACTTC CASSSIRDSYGPYEQYF
once TRBJ2-1 TRBV4-1 TRBD2 TGCGCCAGCAGCCGAAATACCGGGACTAGCACATCCTACAATGAGCAGTTCTTC CASSRNTGTSTSYNEQFF
- TRBJ1-2 TRBV6-5 - TGTGCCAGCAGTTACGGGGGGATCTATGGCTACACCTTC CASSYGGIYGYTF
- TRBJ2-5 TRBV28 TRBD1 TGTGCCAGCAGTTTAAGACAGGGGGCGCGGACCCAGTACTTC CASSLRQGARTQYF
once TRBJ2-2 TRBV6-5 TRBD1 TGTGCCAGCAGGGGGGACAGGAACACCGGGGAGCTGTTTTTT CASRGDRNTGELFF
- TRBJ1-4 TRBV5-6 - TGTGCCAGCAGCTATTCTAGGGGCGAAAAACTGTTTTTT CASSYSRGEKLFF
once TRBJ2-7 TRBV28 - TGTGCCAGCAGAACCTCGGGGTCCACCTACGAGCAGTACTTC CASRTSGSTYEQYF
once TRBJ2-1 TRBV19 - TGTGCCAGTAGTGTCCTGGGGCTAAATGAGCAGTTCTTC CASSVLGLNEQFF
- TRBJ2-1 TRBV15 TRBD1 TGTGCCACCAGCCGGGACAGCGCTACCTACAATGAGCAGTTCTTC CATSRDSATYNEQFF
- TRBJ2-7 TRBV7-2 - TGTGCCAGCAGCCGTACAGGGTATTCCTACGAGCAGTACTTC CASSRTGYSYEQYF
- TRBJ2-3 TRBV5-1 - TGCGCCAGCAGTTACGACAGAGAAAAACCAGATACGCAGTATTTT CASSYDREKPDTQYF
- TRBJ2-7 TRBV28 - TGTGCCAGCAGTCCCATTACCGGGACAATTACCTACGAGCAGTACTTC CASSPITGTITYEQYF
- TRBJ1-5 TRBV7-9 - TGTGCCAGCAGCTTAGGGGCGGGAGGTCAGCCCCAGCATTTT CASSLGAGGQPQHF
- TRBJ2-5 TRBV11-3 TRBD2 TGTGCCAGCAGCTTAGGACAGGCCCCCGGGACTAGCATACAAGAGACCCAGTACTTC CASSLGQAPGTSIQETQYF
once TRBJ1-5 TRBV6-6 - TGTGCCAGCAGTTACTCCGCGGATCTCTATCAGCCCCAGCATTTT CASSYSADLYQPQHF
- TRBJ1-5 TRBV7-8 - TGTGCCAGCAGCTTTTCATCAGTCAATCAGCCCCAGCATTTT CASSFSSVNQPQHF
- TRBJ2-7 TRBV28 TRBD2 TGTGCCAGCAGTTTAGCGGGAGGCGTCCGCGAGCAGTACTTC CASSLAGGVREQYF
- TRBJ1-4 TRBV18 - TGTGCCAGCTCACCACGGCGGGGGACTAATGAAAAACTGTTTTTT CASSPRRGTNEKLFF
- TRBJ2-7 TRBV5-1 TRBD1 TGCGCCAGCAGCTTGGTAGTTAGGACAGGGTCCTACGAGCAGTACTTC CASSLVVRTGSYEQYF
- TRBJ2-7 TRBV28 - TGTGCCAGCAGCGACGGCGGGTGGAACTACGAGCAGTACTTC CASSDGGWNYEQYF
- TRBJ2-2 TRBV10-3 - TGTGCCATCGAGAAAACCGGGGAGCTGTTTTTT CAIEKTGELFF
once TRBJ2-7 TRBV27 TRBD1 TGTGCCAGCAGTTTATCAACCCCCCGGACAGGGGGCATCTACGAGCAGTACTTC CASSLSTPRTGGIYEQYF
- TRBJ2-7 TRBV12-1 - TGTTATTGCATACGACCCGGCGAGCAGTACTTC CYCIRPGEQYF
once TRBJ2-1 TRBV6-4 - TGTGCCAGCAGTGAGACGAAGGGCTCCTACAATGAGCAGTTCTTC CASSETKGSYNEQFF
- TRBJ1-5 TRBV15 TRBD1 TGTGCCACCAGCAGAGCCCGGACAGGGTTTAATCAGCCCCAGCATTTT CATSRARTGFNQPQHF
once TRBJ2-7 TRBV2 TRBD1 TGTGCCAGCAGTGCAGGGGGCTACGAGCAGTACTTC CASSAGGYEQYF
- TRBJ1-4 TRBV6-6 TRBD1 TGTGCCAGCACTAAGACAGGGAGACCTAATGAAAAACTGTTTTTT CASTKTGRPNEKLFF
- TRBJ1-6 TRBV14 - TGTGCCAGCAGCCAAGTCGGGGTTTCACCCCTCCACTTT CASSQVGVSPLHF